These 21 T cell receptor beta chains were sequenced from one sample in a study of blood T cell repertoires in COVID-19. TCRdb keeps only in-frame clones here, not all; method: immunoSEQ multiplex PCR. The repertoire holds under 75,000 clones, with approximately 82% as singletons. The sequenced sample consisted of peripheral blood. Receptors were obtained from a human donor in a cohort sampled during active COVID-19.

The chain joins TRBV29-1 to TRBJ2-7; D possibly corresponds to TRBD2 (6 bases). V lost 7 bases and J lost 2, with 15 bases in between. CDR3 size: 13 residues. CDR1 SQVTM and CDR2 ANQGSEA come from the germline V gene. The CDR3 loop reads CSASAGRTYEQYF. The CDR3 DNA reads TGCAGCGCTTCGGCGGGACGTACCTACGAGCAGTACTTC.

The chain is built from TRBV2 and TRBJ1-5; D gene ambiguous. This CDR3 is 14 amino acids long. V lost 0 bases, J lost 5 bases, and 8 bases lay in between. From germline, CDR1 is SNHLY and CDR2 FYNNEI. In nucleotides, the CDR3 is TGTGCCAGCAGTGAAGCGCAGAGGGATCAGCCCCAGCATTTT. Amino acid sequence: CASSEAQRDQPQHF. The full variable domain, in which reference TRBV2 and TRBJ1-5 provide the parts outside the CDR3, is EPEVTQTPSHQVTQMGQEVILRCVPISNHLYFYWYRQILGQKVEFLVSFYNNEISEKSEIFDDQFSVERPDGSNFTLKIRSTKLEDSAMYFCASSEAQRDQPQHFGDGTRLSIL.

The chain joins TRBV11-3 to TRBJ2-7; 8 positions agree with TRBD1. This CDR3 spans 14 amino acids. The V gene's germline CDR1 is SGHNT and CDR2 YENEEA. The junction had 1 base not matched to a gene; V was cut back by 3 bases and J by 0 bases. The chain's CDR3 is CASSLTGASYEQYF. CDR3 nucleotides: TGTGCCAGCAGCTTGACAGGGGCCTCCTACGAGCAGTACTTC.

The CDR3 here is CASPGGASTGELFF. The CDR3 nucleotides are TGTGCCAGCCCGGGGGGGGCGAGCACCGGGGAGCTGTTTTTT. This rearrangement joins TRBV7-9 to TRBJ2-2, with 8 bases fitting TRBD2. The CDR3 covers 14 residues. Germline V gene sequence: CDR1 SEHNR, CDR2 FQNEAQ (reference sequence). With V trimmed by 8 bases and J by 4 bases, 6 bases remained unmatched.

The chain is built from TRBV2 and TRBJ1-5; possibly TRBD1 for D (6 bases). Germline lookup yields CDR1 SNHLY and CDR2 FYNNEI. Trimming stripped 7 bases from V and 0 bases from J, with 13 bases between. The CDR3 is 15 residues long. CDR3 amino acids: CASKTGTNSNQPQHF. CDR3 nucleotides: TGTGCCAGCAAAACGGGGACAAATAGCAATCAGCCCCAGCATTTT. Based on the CDR3 plus reference TRBV2 and TRBJ1-5, the full variable domain is EPEVTQTPSHQVTQMGQEVILRCVPISNHLYFYWYRQILGQKVEFLVSFYNNEISEKSEIFDDQFSVERPDGSNFTLKIRSTKLEDSAMYFCASKTGTNSNQPQHFGDGTRLSIL.

The V gene is TRBV27, the J gene TRBJ1-1; a weak D match, TRBD1 (6 bases). The CDR3 is 13 residues long. Between the trimmed V and J ends, which lost 9 bases and 11 bases, there was a span of 22 bases. Germline loops: CDR1 MNHEY, CDR2 SMNVEV (reference sequence). The CDR3 nucleotides read TGTGCCAGTTGGGGGCCCGGGGTCTCGGTCGCTTTCTTT. Its protein is CASWGPGVSVAFF.

The chain joins TRBV5-1 to TRBJ2-5; 7 nucleotides agree with TRBD2. With 4 bases clipped from V and 6 bases from J, the junction kept 6 bases outside the gene matches. Per the germline V gene, CDR1 is SGHRS and CDR2 is YFSETQ. The CDR3 totals 13 residues. The DNA for the CDR3 is TGCGCCAGCAGCGCAGGACTAGAGAAGACCCAGTACTTC. Translating it yields CASSAGLEKTQYF.

The J gene is TRBJ1-5, the V gene TRBV2; no firm D call. Trimming stripped 8 bases from V and 6 bases from J, with 14 bases between. CDR1 and CDR2 (germline): SNHLY, FYNNEI. This CDR3 comprises 13 residues. The CDR3: CASLEEAGQPQHF. DNA of the CDR3: TGTGCCAGCCTCGAGGAGGCTGGTCAGCCCCAGCATTTT.

This clone was seen more than once but under ten times. The gene calls are TRBV6-5 and TRBJ2-7; 9 bases line up with TRBD2. Germline-derived CDR1 and CDR2 are MNHEY and SVGAGI. J gave up 4 bases and V 6 bases, and 7 bases lay outside the gene matches. This CDR3 has 14 amino acids. CDR3 bases: TGTGCCAGCAGACCGGGACTAGCTATTTACGAGCAGTACTTC. As protein: CASRPGLAIYEQYF.

The rearrangement joins TRBV21-1 to TRBJ2-7; the table's TRBD1 call for D was not verified on the DNA. TRBV21-1 is reported as a pseudogene. The CDR3 has 15 amino acids. In DNA form, the CDR3 reads TGTGCCAGCACCTCACAGCAGGGTTCGGATTGCGAGCAGTACTTC. It translates to CASTSQQGSDCEQYF.

The chain uses TRBV2 and TRBJ1-1, with D tentatively TRBD1 (5 bases). V was clipped by 5 bases and J by 2 bases, with 12 bases between them. The CDR3 extends over 14 amino acids. Germline CDR1 reads SNHLY; CDR2 reads FYNNEI. The CDR3 region has the DNA TGTGCCAGCAGTCCAGAAACAGGAAACACTGAAGCTTTCTTT. Translated, it gives CASSPETGNTEAFF.

The chain employs TRBV1 and TRBJ2-1; the table's D call TRBD2 went unverified against the DNA. TRBV1 is recorded as a pseudogene. The CDR3 totals 15 residues. In nucleotides, the CDR3 is TGCACCAGCAGCCAAGATAAGGGACTAGCCAATGAGCAGTTCTTC. Its translation is CTSSQDKGLANEQFF.

The V gene is TRBV5-1, the J gene TRBJ2-3; TRBD1 matches at 9 bases. V gave up 4 bases and J gave up 1 base; unmatched junction bases: 4. Germline CDR1 is SGHRS and CDR2 is YFSETQ. The CDR3 consists of 15 residues. The CDR3 is CASSVRDRGTDTQYF. CDR3 in DNA: TGCGCCAGCAGCGTCCGGGACAGGGGCACAGATACGCAGTATTTT.

The rearrangement joins TRBV10-3 to TRBJ1-2; D perhaps matches TRBD1 (6 bases). CDR3 length: 13 residues. Germline CDR1 is ENHRY and CDR2 is SYGVKD. V shed 0 bases and J shed 4 bases, with 6 bases lying between them. CDR3 amino acids: CAISESGGYGYTF. The DNA of the CDR3 is TGTGCCATCAGTGAGTCAGGGGGCTATGGCTACACCTTC.

This clone was counted between two and nine times. The V and J genes are TRBV6-6 and TRBJ2-3; 13 bases are a match to TRBD2. The CDR3 length is 14 residues. Germline trimming cut 5 bases from V and 6 bases from J; bases unmatched to any gene: 2. The germline gives CDR1 MNHNY, CDR2 SVGAGI (reference sequence). CDR3 amino acids: CASSTGLAGDTQYF. The CDR3 bases are TGTGCCAGCAGTACGGGACTAGCGGGGGATACGCAGTATTTT.

In this sample, this clone turned up a few times. The V call is TRBV11-2, the J call TRBJ2-7; possibly TRBD1 for D (6 bases). V lost 4 bases to trimming and J lost 2 bases, with 15 bases between them. The V gene's germline CDR1 is SGHAT and CDR2 FQNNGV. CDR3 length equals 15 residues. The DNA for the CDR3 is TGTGCCAGCAGCTCCACGAGGGACAAAACCTACGAGCAGTACTTC. It specifies CASSSTRDKTYEQYF.

This chain links TRBV29-1 with TRBJ2-7; weak D call: TRBD1 (6 bases). The V end was cut by 7 bases, the J end by 6 bases, with 19 bases between. The CDR3 spans 13 residues. CDR1 and CDR2 from the germline V gene are SQVTM and ANQGSEA. The DNA of the CDR3 is TGCAGCGCTACAGGGACCCAAATCCTCGAGCAGTACTTC. Translation gives CSATGTQILEQYF.

V is TRBV5-4 and J is TRBJ1-1; 8 bases align to TRBD1. CDR1 is SGHNT, CDR2 YYREEE, per germline (reference sequence). With V trimmed by 1 base and J by 5 bases, 4 bases remained unmatched. This CDR3 has 14 residues. The CDR3 DNA reads as TGTGCCAGCAGCTTGAACAGGGGGAGTACTGAAGCTTTCTTT. Protein sequence: CASSLNRGSTEAFF.

This sequence joins TRBV7-6 and TRBJ2-1; TRBD1 aligns across 9 bases. The CDR3 totals 15 residues. J gave up 4 bases and V 2 bases, and 3 bases lay outside the gene matches. In germline, CDR1 is SGHVS, CDR2 FNYEAQ. The CDR3 DNA sequence: TGTGCCAGCAGCTTACGGGGACAGGGTTACAATGAGCAGTTCTTC. Translated, it gives CASSLRGQGYNEQFF.

The genes are TRBV6-5 and TRBJ2-2, with TRBD2 identical over 12 bases. Trimming cost V 6 bases and J 4 bases; bases outside gene matches: 0. Per the germline V gene, CDR1 is MNHEY and CDR2 is SVGAGI. This CDR3 contains 14 residues. The CDR3 spells CASRTSGGTGELFF. The CDR3 bases are TGTGCCAGCAGGACTAGCGGGGGCACCGGGGAGCTGTTTTTT.

This chain links TRBV11-2 with TRBJ1-1; D remains ambiguous. The germline gives CDR1 SGHAT, CDR2 FQNNGV. Trimming left V 5 bases short and J 3 bases short, with 10 bases between. CDR3 length: 13 residues. CDR3: CASSLTRDTEAFF. In DNA form, the CDR3 reads TGTGCCAGCAGCCTGACGCGGGACACTGAAGCTTTCTTT.